A single T cell receptor (beta chain) is shown here with its context. V gave up 6 bases and J gave up 0 bases, with 15 bases separating them. Per the germline V gene, CDR1 is MNHEY and CDR2 is SMNVEV (reference sequence). This CDR3 spans 16 amino acids. This record comes from a study of control samples from healthy donors and cancer patients. The protocol was immunoSEQ multiplex PCR, while the TCRdb copy is restricted to in-frame clones and leaves out a portion. The table records about 85,000 clones, 75% to 95% of them present only once. The specimen was blood. V gene TRBV27 combines with J gene TRBJ1-5, with D perhaps TRBD1 (5 bases). The receptor was isolated from a woman younger than 35 in good health. CDR3 sequence: CASRLTTENSNQPQHF. The CDR3 DNA reads TGTGCCAGCAGGCTAACGACAGAAAATAGCAATCAGCCCCAGCATTTT.